The rows below give T cell receptor beta chains drawn from one sample of a study of T cell responses to AZD1222 COVID-19 vaccine. Profiled with immunoSEQ multiplex PCR; TCRdb holds only in-frame clones, not every one. The sample consists of 120,000 to 150,000 clones, about nine tenths of them appearing once. The input for sequencing was peripheral blood, taken 28 days after the second AZD1222 dose. Receptor source: an adult who received the AZD1222 COVID-19 vaccine. Both conserved end residues are part of each CDR3. A D gene is named only where the DNA matches it firmly. A clone size is listed for some rows: how often the clone was seen (once, few, many), or a class if it is expanded.

D,J,size,V,DNA,CDR3
-,TRBJ2-7,-,TRBV21-1,TGTGCCCAGCGACACGAGCAGTACTTC,CAQRHEQYF
-,TRBJ2-7,-,TRBV2,TGTGCCAGCTCCAAGTCCAGGGGTGATATAGGAATGCAGTACTTC,CASSKSRGDIGMQYF
TRBD1,TRBJ2-1,few,TRBV6-4,TGTGCCAGCAGTGACTCCCGGACAGGGGGCAATGAGCAGTTCTTC,CASSDSRTGGNEQFF
-,TRBJ2-7,-,TRBV30,TGTGCCTGGAGTTGGGATTACTCCTACGAGCAGTACTTC,CAWSWDYSYEQYF
-,TRBJ1-5,-,TRBV19,TGTGCCAGTAGTAACGGACGGGCCGGGAGGCCCCAGCATTTT,CASSNGRAGRPQHF
-,TRBJ1-2,-,TRBV7-8,TGTGCCAGCAGCTTATTTGACGGACCGGCTGTTGGCTACACCTTC,CASSLFDGPAVGYTF
-,TRBJ1-2,-,TRBV7-2,TGTGCCAGCAGCCTAGGGAGTGGTCACTATGGCTACACCTTC,CASSLGSGHYGYTF
-,TRBJ1-2,-,TRBV29-1,TGCAGCGTTGAATCCTTTCGAACCGGGACTGCTACAACCCTGAATGGCTACACCTTC,CSVESFRTGTATTLNGYTF
TRBD1,TRBJ1-5,-,TRBV6-5,TGTGCCAGCAGTAACCAGGGGGGGGTTCAGCCCCAGCATTTT,CASSNQGGVQPQHF
-,TRBJ1-1,-,TRBV7-2,TGTGCCAGCAGCTTCTCGTACACTGAAGCTTTCTTT,CASSFSYTEAFF
-,TRBJ2-2,-,TRBV14,TGTGCCAGCAGCCCGCAGGGGTCTGGGGAGCTGTTTTTT,CASSPQGSGELFF
TRBD2,TRBJ2-2,-,TRBV6-4,TGTGCCAGCAGTGACGTAGCGGGGACCGGGGAGCTGTTTTTT,CASSDVAGTGELFF
TRBD1,TRBJ1-1,-,TRBV7-9,TGTGCCTCCTCCCGAGAGGGGGCGGCCACTGAAGCTTTCTTT,CASSREGAATEAFF
TRBD1,TRBJ1-2,-,TRBV9,TGTGCCAGCAGCGTAGCAGGGGGTCGTGGGACAGGGTTTGGCTACACCTTC,CASSVAGGRGTGFGYTF
-,TRBJ2-7,-,TRBV11-2,TGTGCCAGCAGCTTAGAGTTGGGGGATTACGAGCAGTACTTC,CASSLELGDYEQYF
TRBD1,TRBJ1-6,-,TRBV25-1,TGTGCCAGCAGTGCGACAGGGGTGGGGGACAATTCACCCCTCCACTTT,CASSATGVGDNSPLHF
TRBD1,TRBJ1-2,-,TRBV15,TGTGCCACCAGCAGAGATGACAGGGGGCGAGGGGGCTACACCTTC,CATSRDDRGRGGYTF
TRBD2,TRBJ2-2,-,TRBV4-2,TGTGCCAGCAGCCAAGAACGTCCGGGAGGGCCCACCGGGGAGCTGTTTTTT,CASSQERPGGPTGELFF
TRBD2,TRBJ2-5,-,TRBV6-5,TGTGCCAGCAGTTGGCGGGGAGCGGGGCCGCAAGAGACCCAGTACTTC,CASSWRGAGPQETQYF
-,TRBJ1-3,-,TRBV15,TGTGCCACCAGCAGAAGGGGGGACTCTGGAAACACCATATATTTT,CATSRRGDSGNTIYF
-,TRBJ1-6,-,TRBV6-5,TGTGCCAGCAGTTTCAGAGAGGATAATTCACCCCTCCACTTT,CASSFREDNSPLHF
TRBD2,TRBJ2-5,-,TRBV6-5,TGTGCCAGCAGTTACGCTAGCGGGGGTGGAGAGACCCAGTACTTC,CASSYASGGGETQYF
TRBD1,TRBJ2-5,-,TRBV18,TGTGCCAGCTCACCACAACAGGGGAAGGAGACCCAGTACTTC,CASSPQQGKETQYF
TRBD1,TRBJ1-1,-,TRBV12-5,TGTGCTAGTGGTTTTTGGACAGGGGAGAGAAGGACTGAAGCTTTCTTT,CASGFWTGERRTEAFF
-,TRBJ1-6,-,TRBV3-1/TRBV3-2,TGTGCCAGCAGCCAAGTCGGCATTAATTCACCCCTCCACTTT,CASSQVGINSPLHF
-,TRBJ1-1,-,TRBV4-2,TGTGCCAGCAGCCGAGAGGCAGGAGACACTGAAGCTTTCTTT,CASSREAGDTEAFF
TRBD1,TRBJ1-4,-,TRBV29-1,TGCAGCGTTGCAGTGAGAGGACAGGGTGATGAAAAACTGTTTTTT,CSVAVRGQGDEKLFF
-,TRBJ1-3,-,TRBV19,TGTGCCAGTAGTATTGGAAACACCATATATTTT,CASSIGNTIYF
-,TRBJ1-1,-,TRBV5-5,TGTGCCAGCAGCTTGGCGGGGGGGAACACTGAAGCTTTCTTT,CASSLAGGNTEAFF
TRBD1,TRBJ1-4,-,TRBV3-1/TRBV3-2,TGTGCCAGCAGCCCCCCGGGACAGGGTAACGAAAAACTGTTTTTT,CASSPPGQGNEKLFF
TRBD1,TRBJ2-7,-,TRBV5-1,TGCGCCAGCAGCTGGACAGGGAGCTCCTACGAGCAGTACTTC,CASSWTGSSYEQYF
-,TRBJ2-7,-,TRBV6-5,TGTGCCAGCAGCCCAACAGGGAACAACGGGCAGTACTTC,CASSPTGNNGQYF
-,TRBJ1-1,-,TRBV12-5,TGTGCTAGCGGGTTGGTGAACACTGAAGCTTTCTTT,CASGLVNTEAFF
TRBD2,TRBJ2-3,-,TRBV27,TGTGCCAGCAGGGCAACTAGCGGGAGGACAGATACGCAGTATTTT,CASRATSGRTDTQYF
-,TRBJ2-7,-,TRBV3-1/TRBV3-2,TGTGCCAGCAGCCAAGACCCCGATCCCTACGAGCAGTACTTC,CASSQDPDPYEQYF
-,TRBJ1-1,-,TRBV30,TGTGCCTGGAGTGCTGAGACTCGAGGGGTAGGCACTGAAGCTTTCTTT,CAWSAETRGVGTEAFF
TRBD2,TRBJ2-3,-,TRBV9,TGTGCCAGCAGCGTAGCCAGCGGGAGGCGCACAGATACGCAGTATTTT,CASSVASGRRTDTQYF
TRBD2,TRBJ2-1,-,TRBV6-4,TGTGCCAGCAGTGGGGGACCGGGGGGTAATGAGCAGTTCTTC,CASSGGPGGNEQFF